The TCR beta chain described here comes from a study of CD8+ T cells in alopecia areata. This clone showed up just once. After isolation, RNA underwent reverse transcription to generate cDNA as the sequencing template. The assay was immunoSEQ multiplex PCR, and TCRdb's table has in-frame clones only and misses some. The table shows more than 100,000 clones, with 85% to 90% occurring only once. Treatment here: oral pan-JAK inhibitor, 5-10 mg twice daily. Collected material from alopecia areata patients comprised lesional scalp punch biopsies and peripheral blood. Germline V gene sequence: CDR1 SNHLY, CDR2 FYNNEI. The CDR3 runs to 14 residues. The trim removed 8 bases at V and 5 bases at J, leaving 11 bases unmatched.

This TCR came from a human donor with alopecia areata. The starting material was CD8+ T cells sorted from blood, obtained at roughly week 30, from a patient treated with tofacitinib. The chain employs TRBV2 and TRBJ2-7, with 8 bases fitting TRBD1. CDR3 DNA: TGTGCCAGCGGAACCGGGACAGGTAGTAACGAGCAGTACTTC. It is translated as CASGTGTGSNEQYF. Full variable domain (rest looked up from reference TRBV2 and TRBJ2-7): EPEVTQTPSHQVTQMGQEVILRCVPISNHLYFYWYRQILGQKVEFLVSFYNNEISEKSEIFDDQFSVERPDGSNFTLKIRSTKLEDSAMYFCASGTGTGSNEQYFGPGTRLTVT.